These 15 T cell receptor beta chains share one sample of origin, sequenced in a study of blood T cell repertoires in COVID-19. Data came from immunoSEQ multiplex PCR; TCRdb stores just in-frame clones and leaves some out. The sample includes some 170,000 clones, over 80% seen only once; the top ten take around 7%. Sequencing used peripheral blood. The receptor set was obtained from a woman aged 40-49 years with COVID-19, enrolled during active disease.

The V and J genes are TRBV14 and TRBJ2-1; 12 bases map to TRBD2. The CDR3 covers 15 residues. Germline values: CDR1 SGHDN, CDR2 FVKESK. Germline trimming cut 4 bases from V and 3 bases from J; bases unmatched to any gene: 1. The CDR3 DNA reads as TGTGCCAGCAGCCGACTAGCGGGGGACTACAATGAGCAGTTCTTC. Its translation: CASSRLAGDYNEQFF.

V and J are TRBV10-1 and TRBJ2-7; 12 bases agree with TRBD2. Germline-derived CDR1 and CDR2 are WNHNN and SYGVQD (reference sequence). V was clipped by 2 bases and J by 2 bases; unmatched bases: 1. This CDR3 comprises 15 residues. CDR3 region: CASSEGLAGPYEQYF. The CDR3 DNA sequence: TGCGCCAGCAGTGAGGGACTAGCGGGGCCCTACGAGCAGTACTTC.

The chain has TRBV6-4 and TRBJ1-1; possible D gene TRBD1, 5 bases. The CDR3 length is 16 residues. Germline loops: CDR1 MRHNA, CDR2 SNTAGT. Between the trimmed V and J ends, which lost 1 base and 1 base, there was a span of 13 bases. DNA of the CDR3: TGTGCCAGCAGTGACTGGGGGGGGAGTGGGAACACTGAAGCTTTCTTT. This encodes CASSDWGGSGNTEAFF.

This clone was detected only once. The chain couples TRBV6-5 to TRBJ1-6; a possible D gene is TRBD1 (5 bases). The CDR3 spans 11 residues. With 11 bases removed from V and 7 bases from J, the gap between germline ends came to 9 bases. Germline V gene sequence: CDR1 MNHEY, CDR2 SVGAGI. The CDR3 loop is CAWGGNSPLHF. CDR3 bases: TGTGCCTGGGGGGGAAATTCACCCCTCCACTTT.

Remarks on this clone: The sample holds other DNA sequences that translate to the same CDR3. The CDR3 here is CASSLGLAGTDTQYF. CDR3 in DNA: TGTGCCAGCAGCTTGGGTCTAGCGGGCACAGATACGCAGTATTTT. The chain has TRBV5-4 and TRBJ2-3; 7 nucleotides align to TRBD2. With V trimmed by 0 bases and J by 1 base, 2 bases remained unmatched. Germline CDR1 and CDR2: SGHNT and YYREEE (reference sequence). CDR3 length: 15 residues.

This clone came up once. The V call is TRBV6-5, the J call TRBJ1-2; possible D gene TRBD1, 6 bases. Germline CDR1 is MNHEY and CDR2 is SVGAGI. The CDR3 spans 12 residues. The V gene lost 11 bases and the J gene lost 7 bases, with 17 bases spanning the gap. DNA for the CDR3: TGTGCCGTCAGAGGGGGGGGAGGTGGCTACACCTTC. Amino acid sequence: CAVRGGGGGYTF.

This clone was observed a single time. The chain's CDR3 is CASSPVEWAGETQYF. CDR3 sequence (DNA): TGTGCCAGCTCACCCGTAGAATGGGCCGGAGAGACCCAGTACTTC. The V gene is TRBV18, the J gene TRBJ2-5; D remains ambiguous. The CDR3 extends over 15 amino acids. The ends were cut back, 3 bases at V and 4 bases at J, with 15 bases in the middle. The germline V gene has CDR1 KGHSH and CDR2 LQKENI.

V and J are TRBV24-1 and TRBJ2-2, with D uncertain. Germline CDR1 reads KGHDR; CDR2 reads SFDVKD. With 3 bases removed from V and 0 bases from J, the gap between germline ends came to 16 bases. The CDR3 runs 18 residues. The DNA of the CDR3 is TGTGCCACCAGTGATCAAGGAACCGTCAGCGCGAACACCGGGGAGCTGTTTTTT. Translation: CATSDQGTVSANTGELFF.

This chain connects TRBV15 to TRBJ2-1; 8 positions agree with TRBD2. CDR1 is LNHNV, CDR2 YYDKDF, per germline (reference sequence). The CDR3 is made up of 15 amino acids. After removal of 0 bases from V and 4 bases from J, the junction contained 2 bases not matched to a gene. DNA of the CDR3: TGTGCCACCAGCAGAGAGGCTAGCGGGTACAATGAGCAGTTCTTC. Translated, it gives CATSREASGYNEQFF. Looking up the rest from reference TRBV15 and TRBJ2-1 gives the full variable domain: DAMVIQNPRYQVTQFGKPVTLSCSQTLNHNVMYWYQQKSSQAPKLLFHYYDKDFNNEADTPDNFQSRRPNTSFCFLDIRSPGLGDTAMYLCATSREASGYNEQFFGPGTRLTVL.

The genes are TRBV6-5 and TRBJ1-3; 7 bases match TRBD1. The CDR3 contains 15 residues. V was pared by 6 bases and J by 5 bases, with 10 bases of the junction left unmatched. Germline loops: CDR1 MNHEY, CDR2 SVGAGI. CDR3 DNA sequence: TGTGCCAGCAGACCCTCCGGGACAGCACGAAACACCATATATTTT. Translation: CASRPSGTARNTIYF.

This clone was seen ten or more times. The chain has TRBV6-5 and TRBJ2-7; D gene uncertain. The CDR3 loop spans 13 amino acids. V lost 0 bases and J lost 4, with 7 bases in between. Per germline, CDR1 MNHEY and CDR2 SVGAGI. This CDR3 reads CASSYSYSYEQYF. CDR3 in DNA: TGTGCCAGCAGTTACTCGTACAGTTACGAGCAGTACTTC.

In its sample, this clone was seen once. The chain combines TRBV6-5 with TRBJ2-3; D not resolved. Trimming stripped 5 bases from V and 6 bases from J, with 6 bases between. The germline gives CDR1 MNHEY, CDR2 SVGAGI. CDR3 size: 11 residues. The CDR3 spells CASSTWDTQYF. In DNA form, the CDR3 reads TGTGCCAGCAGTACTTGGGATACGCAGTATTTT.

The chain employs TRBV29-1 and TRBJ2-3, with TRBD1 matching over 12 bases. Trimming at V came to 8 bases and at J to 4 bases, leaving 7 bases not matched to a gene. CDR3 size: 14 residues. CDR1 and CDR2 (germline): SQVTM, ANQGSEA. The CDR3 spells CSLRGQGASDTQYF. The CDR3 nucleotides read TGCAGCCTCCGGGGACAGGGGGCTTCAGATACGCAGTATTTT.

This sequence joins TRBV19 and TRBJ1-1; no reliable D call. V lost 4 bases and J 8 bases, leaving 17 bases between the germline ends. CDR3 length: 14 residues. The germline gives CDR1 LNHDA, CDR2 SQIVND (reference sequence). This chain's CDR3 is CASSSPMWAGEAFF. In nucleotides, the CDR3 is TGTGCCAGTAGTAGTCCGATGTGGGCCGGAGAAGCTTTCTTT.

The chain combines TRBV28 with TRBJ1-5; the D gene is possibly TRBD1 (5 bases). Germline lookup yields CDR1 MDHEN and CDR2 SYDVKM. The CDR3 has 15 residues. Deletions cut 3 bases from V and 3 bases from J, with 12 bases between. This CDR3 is CASSFGQGNNQPQHF. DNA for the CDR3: TGTGCCAGCAGTTTCGGCCAGGGAAACAATCAGCCCCAGCATTTT.